This T cell receptor (beta chain) is from a study of blood T cell repertoires in COVID-19. TCRdb keeps only in-frame clones here, not all; method: immunoSEQ multiplex PCR. The sample records 250,000 or so clones, roughly 84% being singletons. Germline loops: CDR1 LNHNV, CDR2 YYDKDF (reference sequence). With V trimmed by 5 bases and J by 1 base, 5 bases remained unmatched. CDR3 length equals 15 residues. The chain carries TRBV15 and TRBJ2-3; 8 nucleotides line up with TRBD2. The sequence derives from a man aged 35 to 55 who had recovered from COVID-19. Material: peripheral blood. Here the CDR3 DNA reads TGTGCCACCAGCGGTAGCGGGGAGGGCACAGATACGCAGTATTTT. This sequence encodes CATSGSGEGTDTQYF.